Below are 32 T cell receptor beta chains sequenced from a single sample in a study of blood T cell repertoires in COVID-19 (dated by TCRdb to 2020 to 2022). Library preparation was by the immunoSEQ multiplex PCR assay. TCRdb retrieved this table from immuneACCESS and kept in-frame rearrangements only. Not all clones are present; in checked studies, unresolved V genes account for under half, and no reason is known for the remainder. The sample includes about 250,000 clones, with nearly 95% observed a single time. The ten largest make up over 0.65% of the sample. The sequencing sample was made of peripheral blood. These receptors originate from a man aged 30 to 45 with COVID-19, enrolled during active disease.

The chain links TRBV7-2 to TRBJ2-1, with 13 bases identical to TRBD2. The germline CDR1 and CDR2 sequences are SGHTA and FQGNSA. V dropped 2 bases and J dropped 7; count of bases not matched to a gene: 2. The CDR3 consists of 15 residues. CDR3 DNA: TGTGCCAGCAGCTTAACTAGCGGGGGGGGAAATGAGCAGTTCTTC. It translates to CASSLTSGGGNEQFF.

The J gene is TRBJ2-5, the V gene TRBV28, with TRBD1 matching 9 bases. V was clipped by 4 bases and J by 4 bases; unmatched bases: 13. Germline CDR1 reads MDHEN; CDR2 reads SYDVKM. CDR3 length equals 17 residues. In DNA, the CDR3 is TGTGCCAGCAGTTGGGCAACCGGGACAGGGATCCGAGAGACCCAGTACTTC. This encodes CASSWATGTGIRETQYF.

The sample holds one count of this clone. The CDR3 DNA reads as TGTGCCAGCAGCGAGGGGGGACAGGGGATTGTAGAGACCCAGTACTTC. Translating it yields CASSEGGQGIVETQYF. The rearrangement joins TRBV9 to TRBJ2-5; 10 bases line up with TRBD1. V trimming: 3 bases; J trimming: 4 bases; junction bases outside the gene matches: 9. The CDR3 has 16 residues. Germline CDR1 SGDLS, CDR2 YYNGEE.

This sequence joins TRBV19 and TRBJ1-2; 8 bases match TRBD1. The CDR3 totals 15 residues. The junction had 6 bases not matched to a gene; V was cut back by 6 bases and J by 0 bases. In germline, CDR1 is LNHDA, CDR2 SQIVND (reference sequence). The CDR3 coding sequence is TGTGCCAGTAGCAAAGACAGGGGTTCTAACTATGGCTACACCTTC. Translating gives CASSKDRGSNYGYTF.

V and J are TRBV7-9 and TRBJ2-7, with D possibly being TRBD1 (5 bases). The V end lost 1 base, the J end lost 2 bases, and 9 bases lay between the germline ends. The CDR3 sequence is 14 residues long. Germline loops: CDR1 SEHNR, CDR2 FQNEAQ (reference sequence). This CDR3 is CASSLERGPYEQYF. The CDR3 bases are TGTGCCAGCAGCTTAGAAAGGGGTCCCTACGAGCAGTACTTC.

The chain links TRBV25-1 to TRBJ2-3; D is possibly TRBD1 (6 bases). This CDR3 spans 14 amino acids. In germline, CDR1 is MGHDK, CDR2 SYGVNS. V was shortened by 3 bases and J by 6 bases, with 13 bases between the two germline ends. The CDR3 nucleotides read TGTGCCAGCAGTGAGCCAGGGGACGCCGATACGCAGTATTTT. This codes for CASSEPGDADTQYF.

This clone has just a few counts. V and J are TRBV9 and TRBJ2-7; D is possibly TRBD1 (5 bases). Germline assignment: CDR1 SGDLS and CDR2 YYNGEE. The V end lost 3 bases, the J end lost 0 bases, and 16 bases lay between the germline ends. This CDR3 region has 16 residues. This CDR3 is CASSAGRGPSSYEQYF. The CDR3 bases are TGTGCCAGCAGCGCCGGTAGGGGCCCCAGCTCCTACGAGCAGTACTTC.

The CDR3: CSASPGLDTEAFF. CDR3 sequence (DNA): TGCAGTGCTAGTCCGGGGTTGGACACTGAAGCTTTCTTT. The chain uses TRBV20-1 and TRBJ1-1; D not resolved. Germline values: CDR1 DFQATT, CDR2 SNEGSKA (reference sequence). The V and J ends lost 3 bases and 3 bases respectively, with 11 bases between them. This CDR3 spans 13 amino acids.

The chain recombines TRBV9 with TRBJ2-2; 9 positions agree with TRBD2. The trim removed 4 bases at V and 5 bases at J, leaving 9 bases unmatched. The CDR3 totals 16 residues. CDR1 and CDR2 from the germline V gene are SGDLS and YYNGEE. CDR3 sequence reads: CASSPRGGASTGELFF. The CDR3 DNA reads TGTGCCAGCAGCCCCCGCGGGGGGGCCAGTACCGGGGAGCTGTTTTTT.

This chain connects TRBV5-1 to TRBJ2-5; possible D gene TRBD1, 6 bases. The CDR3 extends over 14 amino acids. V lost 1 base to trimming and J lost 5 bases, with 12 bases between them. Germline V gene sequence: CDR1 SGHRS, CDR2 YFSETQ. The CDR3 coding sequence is TGCGCCAGCAGCTTGACGGCAGGGGCTGAGACCCAGTACTTC. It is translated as CASSLTAGAETQYF.

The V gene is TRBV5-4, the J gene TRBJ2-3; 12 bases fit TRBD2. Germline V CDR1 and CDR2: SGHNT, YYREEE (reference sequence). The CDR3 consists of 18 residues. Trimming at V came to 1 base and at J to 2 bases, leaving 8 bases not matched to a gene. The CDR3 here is CASSLSSGGAWVTDTQYF. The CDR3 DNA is TGTGCCAGCAGCTTGTCTAGCGGGGGGGCTTGGGTCACAGATACGCAGTATTTT.

CDR3 sequence: CASGRQGGYGYTF. The CDR3, as DNA: TGTGCCAGCGGAAGACAGGGTGGCTATGGCTACACCTTC. The rearrangement links TRBV12-3 or TRBV12-4 to TRBJ1-2, with 7 bases that match TRBD1. With 8 bases clipped from V and 4 bases from J, the junction kept 7 bases outside the gene matches. This CDR3 contains 13 residues.

The CDR3 is CASITTGADYGYTF. CDR3 in DNA: TGTGCCAGTATCACTACAGGGGCGGACTATGGCTACACCTTC. The V and J genes are TRBV19 and TRBJ1-2; 7 nucleotides line up with TRBD1. Germline CDR1 reads LNHDA; CDR2 reads SQIVND (reference sequence). V lost 7 bases and J lost 3; bases outside the gene matches: 8. The CDR3 sequence is 14 residues long.

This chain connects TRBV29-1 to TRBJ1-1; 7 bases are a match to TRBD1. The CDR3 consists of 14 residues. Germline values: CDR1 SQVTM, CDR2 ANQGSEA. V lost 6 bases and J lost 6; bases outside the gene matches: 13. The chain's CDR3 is CSVFRQGIVAEAFF. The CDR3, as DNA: TGCAGCGTCTTTCGACAGGGTATAGTTGCTGAAGCTTTCTTT.

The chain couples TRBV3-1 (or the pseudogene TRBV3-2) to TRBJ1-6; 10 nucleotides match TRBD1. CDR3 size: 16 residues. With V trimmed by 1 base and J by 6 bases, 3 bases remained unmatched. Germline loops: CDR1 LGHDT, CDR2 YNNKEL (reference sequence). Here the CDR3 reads CASSQGTGGFNSPLHF. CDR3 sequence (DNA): TGTGCCAGCAGCCAAGGGACAGGGGGATTTAATTCACCCCTCCACTTT.

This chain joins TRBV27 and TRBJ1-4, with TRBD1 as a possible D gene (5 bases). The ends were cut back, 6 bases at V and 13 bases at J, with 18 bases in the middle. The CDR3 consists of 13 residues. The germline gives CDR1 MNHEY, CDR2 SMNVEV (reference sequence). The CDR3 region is CASSQRQSRVLFF. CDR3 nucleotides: TGTGCCAGCAGCCAGCGACAGTCCCGGGTACTGTTTTTT.

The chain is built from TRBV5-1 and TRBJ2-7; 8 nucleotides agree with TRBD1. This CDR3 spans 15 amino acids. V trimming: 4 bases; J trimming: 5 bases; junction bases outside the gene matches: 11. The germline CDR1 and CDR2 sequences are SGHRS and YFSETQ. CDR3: CASSIPQGEANEQYF. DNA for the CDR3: TGCGCCAGCAGCATACCACAGGGGGAGGCTAACGAGCAGTACTTC.

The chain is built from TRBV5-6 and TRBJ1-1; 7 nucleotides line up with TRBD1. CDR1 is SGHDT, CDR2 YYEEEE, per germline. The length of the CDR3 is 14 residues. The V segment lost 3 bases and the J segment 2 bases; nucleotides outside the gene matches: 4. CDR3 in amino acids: CASSWGQSNTEAFF. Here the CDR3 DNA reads TGTGCCAGCAGCTGGGGACAGTCTAACACTGAAGCTTTCTTT.

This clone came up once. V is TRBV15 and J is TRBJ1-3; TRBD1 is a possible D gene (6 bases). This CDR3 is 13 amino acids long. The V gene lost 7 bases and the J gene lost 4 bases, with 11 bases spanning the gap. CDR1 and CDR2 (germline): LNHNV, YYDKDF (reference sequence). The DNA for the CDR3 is TGTGCCACCATAGGGGGTCACGGAAACACCATATATTTT. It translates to CATIGGHGNTIYF.

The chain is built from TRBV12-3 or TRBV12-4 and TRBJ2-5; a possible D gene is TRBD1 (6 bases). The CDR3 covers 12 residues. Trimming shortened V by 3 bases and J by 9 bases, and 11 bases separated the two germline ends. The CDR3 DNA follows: TGTGCCAGCAGTTTCGTTGAGGGGGCCCAGTACTTC. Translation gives CASSFVEGAQYF.

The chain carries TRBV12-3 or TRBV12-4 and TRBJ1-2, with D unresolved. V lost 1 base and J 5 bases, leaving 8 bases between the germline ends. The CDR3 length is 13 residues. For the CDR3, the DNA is TGTGCCAGCAGTTTAGTACAGAATTATGGCTACACCTTC. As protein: CASSLVQNYGYTF.

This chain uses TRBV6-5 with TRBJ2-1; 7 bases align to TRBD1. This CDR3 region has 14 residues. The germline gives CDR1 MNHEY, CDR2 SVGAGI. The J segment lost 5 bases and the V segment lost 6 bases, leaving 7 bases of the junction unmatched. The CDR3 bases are TGTGCCAGCAGCCGGGGACAGCTACACAATGAGCAGTTCTTC. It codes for CASSRGQLHNEQFF.

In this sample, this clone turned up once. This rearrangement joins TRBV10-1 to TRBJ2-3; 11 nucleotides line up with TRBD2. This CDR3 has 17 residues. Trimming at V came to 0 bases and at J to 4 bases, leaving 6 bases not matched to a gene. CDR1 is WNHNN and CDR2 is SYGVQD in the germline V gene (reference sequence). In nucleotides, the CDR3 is TGCGCCAGCAGTGAGTCTCTAGCGGGGGGTAGCGCAGATACGCAGTATTTT. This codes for CASSESLAGGSADTQYF.

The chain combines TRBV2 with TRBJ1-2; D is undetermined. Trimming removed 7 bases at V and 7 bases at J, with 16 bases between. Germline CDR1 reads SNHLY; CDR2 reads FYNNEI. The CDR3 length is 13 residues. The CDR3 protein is CASKAQTYSGYTF. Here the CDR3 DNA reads TGTGCCAGCAAAGCCCAGACTTATAGTGGCTACACCTTC.

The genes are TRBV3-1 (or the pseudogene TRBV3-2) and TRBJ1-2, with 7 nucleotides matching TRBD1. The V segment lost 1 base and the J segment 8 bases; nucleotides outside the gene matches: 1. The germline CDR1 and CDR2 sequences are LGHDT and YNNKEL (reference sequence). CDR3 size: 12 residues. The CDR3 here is CASSQGQGGYTF. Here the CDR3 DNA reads TGTGCCAGCAGCCAAGGACAGGGAGGCTACACCTTC.

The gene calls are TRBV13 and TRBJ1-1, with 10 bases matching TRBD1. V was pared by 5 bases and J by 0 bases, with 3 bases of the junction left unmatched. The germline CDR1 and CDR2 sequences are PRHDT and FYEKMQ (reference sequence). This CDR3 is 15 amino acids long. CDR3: CASSPGTGVNTEAFF. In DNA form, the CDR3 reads TGTGCCAGCAGCCCAGGGACAGGGGTGAACACTGAAGCTTTCTTT.

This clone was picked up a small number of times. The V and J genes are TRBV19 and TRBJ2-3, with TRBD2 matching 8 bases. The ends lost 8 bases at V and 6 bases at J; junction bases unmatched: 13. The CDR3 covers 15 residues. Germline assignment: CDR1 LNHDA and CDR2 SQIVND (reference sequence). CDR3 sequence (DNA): TGTGCCAGTGGGAAGCGGGGGCCCGGTCGGGATACGCAGTATTTT. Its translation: CASGKRGPGRDTQYF.

The CDR3 spells CASSFSASRETQYF. CDR3 nucleotide sequence: TGTGCCAGCAGCTTTTCGGCTAGCAGAGAGACCCAGTACTTC. The V and J genes are TRBV7-9 and TRBJ2-5; tentative D call: TRBD2 (5 bases). V lost 3 bases and J 4 bases, leaving 12 bases between the germline ends. The CDR3 has 14 amino acids. Germline lookup yields CDR1 SEHNR and CDR2 FQNEAQ (reference sequence).

CDR3 region: CASEGTAQSNTEAFF. The CDR3 coding sequence is TGTGCCAGTGAGGGGACAGCCCAAAGTAACACTGAAGCTTTCTTT. The rearrangement links TRBV19 to TRBJ1-1; 7 nucleotides match TRBD1. CDR1 is LNHDA and CDR2 is SQIVND in the germline V gene (reference sequence). After removal of 8 bases from V and 2 bases from J, the junction contained 11 bases not matched to a gene. The CDR3 totals 15 residues.

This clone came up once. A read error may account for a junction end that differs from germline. The CDR3 nucleotides are TGTGCCATCAGCGACCGGGACAGGGGATTCGCAGATACGCAATATTTT. This sequence encodes CAISDRDRGFADTQYF. The chain carries TRBV10-3 and TRBJ2-3; 10 bases are shared with TRBD1. In germline, CDR1 is ENHRY, CDR2 SYGVKD. The CDR3 has 16 residues.

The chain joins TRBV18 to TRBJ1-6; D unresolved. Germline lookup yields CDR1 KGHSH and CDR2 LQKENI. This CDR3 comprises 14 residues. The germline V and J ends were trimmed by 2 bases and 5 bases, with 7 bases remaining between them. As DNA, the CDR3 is TGTGCCAGCTCACCAGTGGAGAATAATTCACCCCTCCACTTT. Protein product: CASSPVENNSPLHF. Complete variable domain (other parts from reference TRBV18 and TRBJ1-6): NAGVMQNPRHLVRRRGQEARLRCSPMKGHSHVYWYRQLPEEGLKFMVYLQKENIIDESGMPKERFSAEFPKEGPSILRIQQVVRGDSAAYFCASSPVENNSPLHFGNGTRLTVT.

The CDR3 DNA follows: TGCGCCAGCAGCTTGGCGCGGACAGGTCGAGGACTCACTGAAGCTTTCTTT. This gives the protein CASSLARTGRGLTEAFF. The rearrangement links TRBV5-1 to TRBJ1-1, with TRBD1 matching over 7 bases. CDR3 length: 17 residues. Looked up from germline, CDR1 is SGHRS and CDR2 is YFSETQ. Trimming took 0 bases from V and 4 from J; bases not matched to a gene: 12. Complete variable domain (other parts from reference TRBV5-1 and TRBJ1-1): KAGVTQTPRYLIKTRGQQVTLSCSPISGHRSVSWYQQTPGQGLQFLFEYFSETQRNKGNFPGRFSGRQFSNSRSEMNVSTLELGDSALYLCASSLARTGRGLTEAFFGQGTRLTVV.